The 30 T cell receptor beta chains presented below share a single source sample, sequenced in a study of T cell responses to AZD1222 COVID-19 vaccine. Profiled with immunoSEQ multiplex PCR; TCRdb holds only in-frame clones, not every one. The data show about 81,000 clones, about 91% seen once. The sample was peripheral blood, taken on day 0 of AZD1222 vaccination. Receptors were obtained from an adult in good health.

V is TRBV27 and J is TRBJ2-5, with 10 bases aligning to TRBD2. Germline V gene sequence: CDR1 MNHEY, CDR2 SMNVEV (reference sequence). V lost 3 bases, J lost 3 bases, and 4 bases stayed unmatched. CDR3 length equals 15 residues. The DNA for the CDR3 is TGTGCCAGCAGTTTCATAGCGGGAGGTGAAGAGACCCAGTACTTC. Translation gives CASSFIAGGEETQYF.

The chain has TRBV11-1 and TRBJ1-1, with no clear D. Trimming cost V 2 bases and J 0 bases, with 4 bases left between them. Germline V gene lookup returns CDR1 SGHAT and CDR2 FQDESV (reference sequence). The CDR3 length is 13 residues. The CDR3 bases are TGTGCCAGCAGCTTATGGATGAACACTGAAGCTTTCTTT. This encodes CASSLWMNTEAFF.

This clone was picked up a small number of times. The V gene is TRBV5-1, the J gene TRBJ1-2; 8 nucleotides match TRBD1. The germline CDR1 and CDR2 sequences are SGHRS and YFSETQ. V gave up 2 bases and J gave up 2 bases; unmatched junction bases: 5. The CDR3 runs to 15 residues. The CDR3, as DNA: TGCGCCAGCAGCTTAAGGGGACAGGACAACTATGGCTACACCTTC. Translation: CASSLRGQDNYGYTF.

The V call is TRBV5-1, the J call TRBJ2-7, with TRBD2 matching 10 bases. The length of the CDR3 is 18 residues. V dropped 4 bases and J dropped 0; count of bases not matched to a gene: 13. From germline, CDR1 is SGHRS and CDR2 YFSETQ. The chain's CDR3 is CASSPIASGSRSSYEQYF. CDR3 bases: TGCGCCAGCAGCCCGATCGCTAGCGGGAGTCGAAGCTCCTACGAGCAGTACTTC.

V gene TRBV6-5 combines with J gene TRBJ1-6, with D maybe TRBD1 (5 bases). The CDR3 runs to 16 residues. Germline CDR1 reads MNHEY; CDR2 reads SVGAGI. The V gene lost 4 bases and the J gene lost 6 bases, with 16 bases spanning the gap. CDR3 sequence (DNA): TGTGCCAGCAGTTGGGCAGGGTTCATGTCTAATTCACCCCTCCACTTT. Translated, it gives CASSWAGFMSNSPLHF.

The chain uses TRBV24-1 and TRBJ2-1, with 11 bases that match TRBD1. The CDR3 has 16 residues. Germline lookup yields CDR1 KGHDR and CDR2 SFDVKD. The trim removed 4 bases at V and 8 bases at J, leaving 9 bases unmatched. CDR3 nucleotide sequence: TGTGCCACCAGTGACTTCGGGACAGGGGGTATCCATGAGCAGTTCTTC. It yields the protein CATSDFGTGGIHEQFF.

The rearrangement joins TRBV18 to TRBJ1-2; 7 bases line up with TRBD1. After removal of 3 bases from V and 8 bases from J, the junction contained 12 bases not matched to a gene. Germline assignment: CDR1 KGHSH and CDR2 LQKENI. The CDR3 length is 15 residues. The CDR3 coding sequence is TGTGCCAGCTCACCCCCGGGACAGATCTTGTTGGGCTACACCTTC. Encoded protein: CASSPPGQILLGYTF.

In nucleotides, the CDR3 is TGTGCCAGCAGCCCCCGGATCGGCGCCCCGAACACCGGGGAGCTGTTTTTT. This codes for CASSPRIGAPNTGELFF. The chain uses TRBV7-3 and TRBJ2-2; D is unresolved. There are 17 residues in the CDR3. Trimming took 5 bases from V and 0 from J, leaving 16 bases between them. The germline gives CDR1 SGHTA, CDR2 FQGTGA.

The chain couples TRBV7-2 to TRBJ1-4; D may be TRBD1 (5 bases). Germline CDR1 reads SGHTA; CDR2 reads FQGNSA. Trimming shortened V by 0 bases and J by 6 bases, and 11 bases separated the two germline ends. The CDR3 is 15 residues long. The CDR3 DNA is TGTGCCAGCAGCTTAGCCAGGGCGATGGATGAAAAACTGTTTTTT. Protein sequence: CASSLARAMDEKLFF.

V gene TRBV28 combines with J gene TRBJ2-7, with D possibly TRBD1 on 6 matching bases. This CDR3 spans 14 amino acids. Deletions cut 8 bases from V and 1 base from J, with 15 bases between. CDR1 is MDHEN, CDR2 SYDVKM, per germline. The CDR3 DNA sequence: TGTGCCAGCCAGAAGGACAGTACGTCCTACGAGCAGTACTTC. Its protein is CASQKDSTSYEQYF.

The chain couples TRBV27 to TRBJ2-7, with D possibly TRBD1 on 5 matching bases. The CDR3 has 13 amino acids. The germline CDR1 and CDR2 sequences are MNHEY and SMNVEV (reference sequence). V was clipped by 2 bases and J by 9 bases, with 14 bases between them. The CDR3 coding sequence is TGTGCCAGCAGTTTAGGGGCTCCCGTTCGGCAGTACTTC. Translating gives CASSLGAPVRQYF.

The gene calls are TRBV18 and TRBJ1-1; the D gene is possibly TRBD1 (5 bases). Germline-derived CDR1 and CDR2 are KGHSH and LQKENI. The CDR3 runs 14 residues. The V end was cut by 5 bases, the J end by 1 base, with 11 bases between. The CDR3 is CASSSTAGNTEAFF. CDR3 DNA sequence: TGTGCCAGCTCATCGACAGCTGGGAACACTGAAGCTTTCTTT.

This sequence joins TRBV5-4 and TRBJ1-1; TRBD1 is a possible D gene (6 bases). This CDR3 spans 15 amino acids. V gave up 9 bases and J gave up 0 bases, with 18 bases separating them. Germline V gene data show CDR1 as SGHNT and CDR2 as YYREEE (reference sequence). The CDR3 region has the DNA TGTGCCACCAAGCTAGGGGGACGGATGAACACTGAAGCTTTCTTT. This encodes CATKLGGRMNTEAFF.

The CDR3 here is CASSNLPSRGASDGYTF. The CDR3, as DNA: TGTGCCAGCAGTAACCTGCCAAGCCGTGGGGCTTCGGATGGCTACACCTTC. J is TRBJ1-2 and V is TRBV28, with a tentative D call TRBD1 (5 bases). This CDR3 is built from 17 residues. With 5 bases removed from V and 6 bases from J, the gap between germline ends came to 25 bases. The germline CDR1 and CDR2 sequences are MDHEN and SYDVKM.

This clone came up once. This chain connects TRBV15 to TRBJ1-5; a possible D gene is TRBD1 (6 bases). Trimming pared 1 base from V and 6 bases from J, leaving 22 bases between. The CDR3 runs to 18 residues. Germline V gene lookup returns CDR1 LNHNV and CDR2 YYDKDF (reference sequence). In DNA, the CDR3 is TGTGCCACCAGCAGAGTCCCTGGGCTTACAGGGTCGAGTCAGCCCCAGCATTTT. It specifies CATSRVPGLTGSSQPQHF.

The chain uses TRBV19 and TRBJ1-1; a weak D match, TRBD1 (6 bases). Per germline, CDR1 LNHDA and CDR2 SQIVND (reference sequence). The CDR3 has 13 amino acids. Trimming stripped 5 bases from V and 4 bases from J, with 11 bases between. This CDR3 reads CASSYGQTTEAFF. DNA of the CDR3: TGTGCCAGTAGTTATGGACAGACCACTGAAGCTTTCTTT.

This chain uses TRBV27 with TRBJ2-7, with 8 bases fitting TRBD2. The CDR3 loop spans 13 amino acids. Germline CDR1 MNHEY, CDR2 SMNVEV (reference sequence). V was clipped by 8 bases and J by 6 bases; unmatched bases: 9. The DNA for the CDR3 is TGTGCCAGCCGGGGTAGCGGGAAGGGCGAGCAGTACTTC. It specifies CASRGSGKGEQYF.

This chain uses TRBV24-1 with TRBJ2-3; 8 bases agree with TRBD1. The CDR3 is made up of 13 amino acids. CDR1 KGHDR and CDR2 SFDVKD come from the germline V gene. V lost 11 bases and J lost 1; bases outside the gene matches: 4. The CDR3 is CARQGPCTDTQYF. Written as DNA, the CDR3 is TGTGCCAGACAGGGGCCTTGCACAGATACGCAGTATTTT.

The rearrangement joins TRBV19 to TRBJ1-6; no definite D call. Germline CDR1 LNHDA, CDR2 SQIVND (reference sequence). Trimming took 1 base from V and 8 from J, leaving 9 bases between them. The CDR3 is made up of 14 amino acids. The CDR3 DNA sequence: TGTGCCAGTAGTATAGGTGGTAGGCATTCACCCCTCCACTTT. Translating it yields CASSIGGRHSPLHF.

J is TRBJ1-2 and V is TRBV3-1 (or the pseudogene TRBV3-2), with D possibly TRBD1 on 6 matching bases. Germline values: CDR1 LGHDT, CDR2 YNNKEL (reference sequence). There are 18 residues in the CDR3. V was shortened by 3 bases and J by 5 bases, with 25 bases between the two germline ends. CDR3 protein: CASSHTITGRRTLYGYTF. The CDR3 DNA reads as TGTGCCAGCAGCCATACAATCACAGGGAGGAGGACCCTTTATGGCTACACCTTC.

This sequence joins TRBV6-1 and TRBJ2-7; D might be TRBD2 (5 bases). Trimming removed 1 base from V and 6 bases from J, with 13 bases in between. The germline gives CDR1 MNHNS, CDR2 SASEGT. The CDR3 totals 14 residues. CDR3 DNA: TGTGCCAGCAGTGAAGGACCGGGGTTTGGCGAGCAGTACTTC. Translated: CASSEGPGFGEQYF.

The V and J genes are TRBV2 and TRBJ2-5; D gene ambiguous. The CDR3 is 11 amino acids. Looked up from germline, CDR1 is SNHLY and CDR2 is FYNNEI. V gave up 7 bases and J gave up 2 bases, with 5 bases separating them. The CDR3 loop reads CASNQQETQYF. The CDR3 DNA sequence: TGTGCCAGCAACCAGCAAGAGACCCAGTACTTC.

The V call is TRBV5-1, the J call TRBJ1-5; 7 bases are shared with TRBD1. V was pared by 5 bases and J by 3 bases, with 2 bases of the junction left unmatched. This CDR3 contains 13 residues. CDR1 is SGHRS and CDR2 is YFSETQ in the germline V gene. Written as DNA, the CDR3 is TGCGCCAGCAGGACAGGGCCCAATCAGCCCCAGCATTTT. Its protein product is CASRTGPNQPQHF.

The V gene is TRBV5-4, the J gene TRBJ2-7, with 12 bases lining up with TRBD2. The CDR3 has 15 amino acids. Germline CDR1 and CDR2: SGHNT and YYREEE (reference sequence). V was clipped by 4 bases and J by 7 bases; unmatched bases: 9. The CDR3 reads CASSPRLAGVGEQYF. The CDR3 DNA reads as TGTGCCAGCAGCCCCCGACTAGCGGGAGTAGGGGAGCAGTACTTC.

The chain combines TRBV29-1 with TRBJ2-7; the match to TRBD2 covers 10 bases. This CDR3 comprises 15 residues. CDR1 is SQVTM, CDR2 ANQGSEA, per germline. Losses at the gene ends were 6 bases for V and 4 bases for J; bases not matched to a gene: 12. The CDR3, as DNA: TGCAGCGTCCAACCGGGGGTAGCGGGAGGATACGAGCAGTACTTC. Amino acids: CSVQPGVAGGYEQYF.

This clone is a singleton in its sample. The CDR3 DNA is TGTGCCAGCAGCCAGGGGGATCACTATGGCTACACCTTC. Translated: CASSQGDHYGYTF. This chain joins TRBV9 and TRBJ1-2; TRBD1 matches at 7 bases. Looked up from germline, CDR1 is SGDLS and CDR2 is YYNGEE. The V gene end was trimmed by 4 bases and the J gene end by 3 bases; junction bases not matched to a gene: 3. This CDR3 has 13 amino acids. Using reference TRBV9 and TRBJ1-2 for the parts outside the CDR3, the full variable domain is DSGVTQTPKHLITATGQRVTLRCSPRSGDLSVYWYQQSLDQGLQFLIQYYNGEERAKGNILERFSAQQFPDLHSELNLSSLELGDSALYFCASSQGDHYGYTFGSGTRLTVV.

The CDR3 sequence is CAISESYGTVYGYTF. The DNA for the CDR3 is TGTGCCATCAGTGAATCATATGGGACAGTGTATGGCTACACCTTC. V usage is TRBV10-3 and J usage is TRBJ1-2; the match to TRBD1 covers 7 bases. Germline values: CDR1 ENHRY, CDR2 SYGVKD. The CDR3 is made up of 15 amino acids. V shed 3 bases, J shed 5 bases, and the junction held 9 bases outside the gene matches.

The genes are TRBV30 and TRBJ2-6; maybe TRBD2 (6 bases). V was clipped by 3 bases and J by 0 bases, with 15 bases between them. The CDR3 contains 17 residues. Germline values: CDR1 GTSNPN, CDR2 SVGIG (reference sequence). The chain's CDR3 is CAWRRRVGGSGANVLTF. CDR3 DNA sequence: TGTGCCTGGAGGAGGAGGGTCGGGGGCTCTGGGGCCAACGTCCTGACTTTC.

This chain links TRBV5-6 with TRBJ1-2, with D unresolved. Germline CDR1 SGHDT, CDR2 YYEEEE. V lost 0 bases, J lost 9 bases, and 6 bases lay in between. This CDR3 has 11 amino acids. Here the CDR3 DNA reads TGTGCCAGCAGCTTGGAGACTAGCTACACCTTC. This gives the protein CASSLETSYTF.

The CDR3 is CASSLLAYSGTSGRSSYNEQFF. Written as DNA, the CDR3 is TGCGCCAGCAGCTTGTTGGCTTACTCCGGGACTAGCGGGAGGAGCTCCTACAATGAGCAGTTCTTC. The chain has TRBV5-1 and TRBJ2-1, with 15 positions matching TRBD2. The length of the CDR3 is 22 residues. CDR1 is SGHRS, CDR2 YFSETQ, per germline. The ends lost 1 base at V and 0 bases at J; junction bases unmatched: 14.